A selection of T cell receptor beta chains follows, all from one sample in a study of blood T cells in healthy people across ages. TCRdb re-called the 5' RACE reads with MiXCR, one entry per CDR3 protein. Among roughly 1,300,000 distinct CDR3 sequences listed, approximately 59% were seen once. The sequenced sample was blood. The origin of the receptors is a man aged 18 to 35 in good health. CDR3s include the opening cysteine and the closing phenylalanine or tryptophan. A D gene is named only where the DNA matches it firmly. Only some rows state a clone size, as once, few, many or a class for expanded clones.

J gene | CDR3 length | clone size | V gene | D gene | CDR3 protein
TRBJ2-7 | 16 | - | TRBV10-3 | TRBD1 | CASMQPSGTGGHEQYF
TRBJ2-1 | 14 | - | TRBV6-2/TRBV6-3 | - | CASRDGGDNNEQFF
TRBJ1-3 | 15 | - | TRBV11-2 | TRBD1 | CASSLVGQGGNTIYF
TRBJ2-1 | 16 | - | TRBV14 | - | CASSQEVRGSYNEQFF
TRBJ2-7 | 12 | - | TRBV20-1 | - | CSARIPYYEQYF
TRBJ2-1 | 14 | - | TRBV4-1 | - | CASSQVGKYNEQFF
TRBJ1-4 | 16 | few | TRBV6-6 | - | CATTTTGRKGWEKLFF
TRBJ2-7 | 14 | many | TRBV6-5 | - | CASSYGQGSYEQYF
TRBJ2-7 | 14 | once | TRBV12-3/TRBV12-4 | - | CAGSDGDNPYEQYF
TRBJ2-5 | 15 | - | TRBV7-2 | - | CASSLHPTIQETQYF
TRBJ1-1 | 13 | few | TRBV2 | - | CASSGGPNTEAFF
TRBJ2-1 | 15 | - | TRBV20-1 | TRBD2 | CSASPWAGGPNEQFF
TRBJ2-1 | 14 | once | TRBV4-3 | - | CASSQGLEYNEQFF
TRBJ2-7 | 15 | - | TRBV11-1 | - | CASSYELGKNYEQYF
TRBJ2-1 | 14 | - | TRBV13 | - | CASSLRGERDEQFF
- | 15 | - | TRBV6-5 | - | CASSYLQGGGETQYF
TRBJ1-2 | 16 | - | TRBV12-3/TRBV12-4 | TRBD1 | CASSTNRGGDAYGYTF
TRBJ2-5 | 16 | few | TRBV3-1 | TRBD1 | CASSQGRTGVQETQYF
TRBJ2-5 | 14 | few | TRBV6-5 | - | CASRKTGYSETQYF
TRBJ1-2 | 16 | - | TRBV12-3/TRBV12-4 | TRBD1 | CASRPRTGPNSDGYTF
TRBJ2-1 | 13 | few | TRBV4-1 | - | CASSPETNNEQFF
TRBJ1-4 | 14 | - | TRBV12-3/TRBV12-4 | - | CASRASEGSEKPFF
TRBJ1-1 | 12 | - | TRBV5-5 | - | CAFGGVGTEAFF
TRBJ2-1 | 16 | - | TRBV24-1 | TRBD1 | CATSGLEGASYNEQFF
TRBJ2-7 | 13 | once | TRBV27 | - | CASSSGYLYEQYF
TRBJ2-7 | 16 | - | TRBV27 | - | CASSHITGSPTYEQYF